Included here is one TCR beta chain sequence, with context. The sample carries other DNA sequences with the same CDR3. The method was immunoSEQ multiplex PCR; TCRdb's version includes in-frame clones alone and lacks a portion of them. The table shows 500,000 to 750,000 clones, with approximately 90% occurring only once. CDR1 is MGHRA and CDR2 is YSYEKL in the germline V gene. Trimming took 1 base from V and 1 from J, leaving 8 bases between them. The CDR3 has 15 residues. This specimen belongs to a study of shared T cell receptors in the human thymus. These records were also assigned to another study, of human thymus T cells. From that study: Thymus tissue was removed during corrective cardiac surgery.

The sequence derives from a boy under three years old with a congenital heart defect. The chain recombines TRBV4-1 with TRBJ1-5; TRBD1 is a possible D gene (5 bases). The source material was thymocytes. The CDR3 region is CASSQGGGSNQPQHF. The DNA for the CDR3 is TGCGCCAGCAGCCAAGGCGGGGGAAGCAATCAGCCCCAGCATTTT.